The entry below gives a single T cell receptor (beta chain) sequence along with its context. The antigen it binds to is not known. Base qualities are not at hand, and no much larger clone is one base apart. The sample is drawn from a study of blood T cell repertoires in COVID-19 (dated by TCRdb to 2018 to 2020). In the study overall: Samples covering the acute and convalescent phases of COVID-19 were provided by collaborators in the United States, Italy and Spain. The repertoires were released in a freely available public database intended as a resource for research on the immune response to SARS-CoV-2. HLA class I and class II types, where available, came from metadata supplied by the sample provider rather than from assay-based typing. The material from the prospective study consisted of cDNA or gDNA derived from T cells, B-cell-depleted T cells, or PBMCs. Samples came from the ongoing ImmuneRACE study (first 160 participants) plus 1,254 subjects from 6 global collaborators. Subjects who had been exposed to COVID-19, were actively infected with it, or had recovered from it provided the deeply sampled blood TCRbeta repertoires that made up the dataset. A de-identified subject ID, COVID-19 status, age in years and sex were almost always included in the sample metadata.

Overall study outcomes, separate from this receptor: The quantity of clinical and demographic metadata differed by source and by participant and was supplied without curation.

Collaborating institutions collected whole blood in K2EDTA tubes following their own protocols. Collaborator samples were shipped for TCRbeta analysis as frozen whole blood, isolated PBMCs, or DNA extracted from either sample type. TCRbeta CDR3 regions were amplified from genomic DNA by means of the immunoSEQ Assay, a bias-controlled multiplex PCR. Per the original workflow: The number of nucleated cells in each sample was estimated by amplification of reference gene primers within the assay. Sequence reads were collapsed and filtered to measure the absolute abundance of every unique TCRbeta CDR3 rearrangement. For each sample, productive Simpson clonality was calculated as the square root of Simpson's diversity index across productive rearrangements. TCRdb stores this immuneACCESS table with in-frame sequences only. Part of the clones is absent; in the studies checked, under half of the shortfall reflects unresolved V genes, and no reason is known for the rest. V and J calls and clone size are copied from that table; D and trimming were computed from the DNA. A total of 50,000 or so clones appear in this sample, 85% to 90% of them only once. The ten largest clonotypes hold 15% to 20% of the sample.

Per the germline V gene, MDHEN is the CDR1 and SYDVKM is the CDR2. The V and J ends are trimmed by 7 bases and 0 bases, leaving 9 bases between them. Including cysteine and phenylalanine, the CDR3 has 13 amino acids. Here the CDR3 DNA is all that survives: 39 bases in frame from base 1. Here the chain combines TRBV28 and TRBJ1-1, with TRBD1 tentatively as D gene (5 bases match). This receptor was obtained from a human donor in a cohort sampled during active COVID-19. Sequenced input: peripheral blood. The nucleotide sequence reads as follows: TGTGCCAGCATTTCAGGGATGAACACTGAAGCTTTCTTT. Its coded protein is CASISGMNTEAFF.